This T cell receptor (beta chain) was captured by sequencing in a study of human T cells and chemical hapten exposure. Points from the study as a whole: With regard to DPC sensitization, TCRs above 1 in 1000 frequency did not change.

Ten or more counts support this clonotype. The antigen remains undetermined. MiXCR, run by TCRdb on the RACE reads, gives a single entry per CDR3 protein. Of 60,000 to 80,000 distinct CDR3 sequences listed, roughly 6.1% are singletons. This sample's time point: healthy volunteer bleed at 6 weeks. Sequencing started from total RNA isolated from unfractionated whole blood. V lost 0 bases to trimming and J lost 8 bases, with 6 bases between them. The germline V gene has CDR1 SQVTM and CDR2 ANQGSEA. The CDR3 is 11 amino acids. The sequencing input was whole blood. This chain links TRBV29-1 with TRBJ2-3; maybe TRBD1 (6 bases). This TCR came from a female donor in good health. Some clones in this sample may be carry-over from other donors' samples. CDR3 sequence: CSVEDRGTQYF. The CDR3, as DNA: TGCAGCGTTGAAGACAGGGGTACGCAGTATTTT.